The 3 T cell receptor beta chains given below trace back to one sample, sequenced in a study of T cells in Graves' hyperthyroidism and ophthalmopathy. It was RNA transcripts that yielded the amplified TCR beta CDR3 regions. HTBI primers drove first-round RT-PCR of the TCR CDR3. TCRdb re-called the multiplex PCR reads with MiXCR, one entry per CDR3 protein. The profile shows over 250,000 distinct CDR3 sequences, about 25% of them singletons. The specimen was blood. These receptor sequences come from a man aged 40-49 years with Graves' hyperthyroidism that later progressed to Graves' ophthalmopathy.

For the CDR3, the DNA is TGTGCCAGCAGCTTACCCTCGAGGGGAGGGGACTACAACTATGGCTACACCTTC. This translates into CASSLPSRGGDYNYGYTF. V usage is TRBV11-1 and J usage is TRBJ1-2, with D tentatively TRBD1 (5 bases). V gave up 2 bases and J gave up 2 bases, with 21 bases separating them. The CDR3 length is 18 residues. Germline CDR1 SGHAT, CDR2 FQDESV (reference sequence).

Remarks on this clonotype: One end of the junction fails to match germline, which may point to a read error. This chain uses TRBV11-2 with TRBJ1-2; maybe TRBD1 (6 bases). CDR1 is SGHAT, CDR2 FQNNGV, per germline. There are 13 residues in the CDR3. The CDR3 here is CAGSFLQGTGYTF. In nucleotides, the CDR3 is TGTGCCGGCAGCTTTTTACAGGGTACTGGCTACACCTTC.

CDR3 region: CSAIEGATDSYEQYF. The CDR3 region has the DNA TGCAGTGCTATCGAGGGGGCGACCGACTCCTACGAGCAGTACTTC. The chain combines TRBV20-1 with TRBJ2-7; 7 bases agree with TRBD1. J was trimmed by 0 bases and V by 4 bases; bases with no gene match: 9. This CDR3 region has 15 residues. Per germline, CDR1 DFQATT and CDR2 SNEGSKA (reference sequence).